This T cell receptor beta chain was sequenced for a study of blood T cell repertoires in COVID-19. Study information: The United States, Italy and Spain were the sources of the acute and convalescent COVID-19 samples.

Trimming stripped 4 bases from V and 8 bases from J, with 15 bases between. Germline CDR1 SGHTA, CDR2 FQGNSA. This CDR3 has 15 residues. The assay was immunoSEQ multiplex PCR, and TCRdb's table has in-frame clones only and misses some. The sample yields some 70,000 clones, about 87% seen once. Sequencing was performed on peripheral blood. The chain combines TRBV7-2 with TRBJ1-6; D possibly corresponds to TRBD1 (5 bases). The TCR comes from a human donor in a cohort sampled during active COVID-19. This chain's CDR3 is CASSSSMPGDSPLHF. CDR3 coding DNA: TGTGCCAGCAGCTCATCCATGCCGGGGGATTCACCCCTCCACTTT.